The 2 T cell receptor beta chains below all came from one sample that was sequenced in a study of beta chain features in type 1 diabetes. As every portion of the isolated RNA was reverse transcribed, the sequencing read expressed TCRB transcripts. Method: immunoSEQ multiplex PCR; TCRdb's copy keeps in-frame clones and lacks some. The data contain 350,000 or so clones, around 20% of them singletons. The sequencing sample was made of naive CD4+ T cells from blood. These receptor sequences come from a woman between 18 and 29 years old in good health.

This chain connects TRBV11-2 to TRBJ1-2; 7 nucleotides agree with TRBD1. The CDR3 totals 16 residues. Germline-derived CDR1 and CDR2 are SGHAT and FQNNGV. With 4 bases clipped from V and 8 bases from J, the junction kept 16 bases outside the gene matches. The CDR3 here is CASSSPKGARGLGYTF. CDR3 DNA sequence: TGTGCCAGCAGCTCCCCCAAGGGGGCGCGGGGTTTGGGCTACACCTTC.

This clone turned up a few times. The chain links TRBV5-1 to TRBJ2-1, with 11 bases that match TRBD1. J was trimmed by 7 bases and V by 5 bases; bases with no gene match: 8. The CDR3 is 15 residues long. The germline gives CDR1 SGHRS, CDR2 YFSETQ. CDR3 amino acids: CASRRFGQGANEQFF. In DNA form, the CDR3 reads TGCGCCAGCAGAAGATTCGGACAGGGGGCGAATGAGCAGTTCTTC.